This TCR beta chain was captured in a study of T cell repertoires and Cas9 in healthy adults (dated by TCRdb to about 2018). For the study in its entirety: Within the CD4 and CD8 compartments, SpCas9-reactive T cells were assessed for multi-effector potency, cytotoxicity and lineage determination. The study examined preexisting T cell immunity against the Streptococcus pyogenes Cas9 nuclease (SpCas9) used in CRISPR gene editing. General conclusions and limits of the study: Proliferation and function of SpCas9-reactive effector T cells were reported to be mitigated in vitro by SpCas9-reactive regulatory T cells.

Receptor amplification or capture employed the immunoSEQ multiplex PCR assay. TCRdb limited this immuneACCESS table to in-frame rearrangements with V and J called. A share of clones is missing; checked studies link under half to unresolved V genes, and the rest is unexplained. A total of approximately 22,000 clones appear in this sample, 80% to 95% of them only once. The ten most abundant clones make up about 0.78% of the sample. Healthy humans served as the donors. Regarding this clone: Its binding antigen is unknown. No base quality values were provided; no much bigger clone lies one nucleotide off.

Sequences were obtained from CD4+ effector T cells (CD127+, CD25-, CD137-, CD154-) from PBMCs; culture status not recorded. This TCR came from a human donor in good health.

The DNA sequence is as follows: TGTGCCAGCAGCCCCCATAACACTGAAGCTTTCTTT. Its protein is CASSPHNTEAFF. The chain is made from TRBV7-9 and TRBJ1-1; no D segment can be confidently identified. Relative to germline, V is 5 bases shorter and J is 2 bases shorter, with 6 bases between their ends. CDR1 and CDR2, per the germline V gene (reference sequence), are SEHNR and FQNEAQ. From its cysteine to its phenylalanine, the CDR3 spans 12 amino acids. Only the CDR3 portion is preserved as DNA: 36 bases, with reading frame beginning at the first base.